Shown below are 8 T cell receptor beta chains from a single sample sequenced in a study of PD-1 blockade in classical Hodgkin lymphoma (dated by TCRdb to the early 2020s). The protocol used for the library was the immunoSEQ multiplex PCR assay. Not all clones reach the TCRdb copy of this immuneACCESS table, which keeps in-frame sequences only. Checked studies attribute under half of the gap to unresolved V genes and leave the rest unexplained. The sample has 75,000 to 100,000 clones on record, over 80% of them singletons. Together, the top ten hold 9.5% to 15% of the sample. The sample's time point label, in plain terms: cycle 1 day 1 (C1D1), immediately before nivolumab initiation. Every trial patient had relapsed following autologous stem cell transplantation, and prior brentuximab vedotin exposure was what differed among cohorts A, B and C. The source material was peripheral blood mononuclear cells (PBMCs), sampled at baseline. The source is a human donor with classical Hodgkin lymphoma.

This clone was seen a handful of times. In DNA, the CDR3 is TGCGCCAGCAGCTTGGTTATGACAGCGGGAGCGGGCACTGAAGCTTTCTTT. This translates into CASSLVMTAGAGTEAFF. This chain uses TRBV5-1 with TRBJ1-1, with TRBD1 as a possible D gene (5 bases). There are 17 residues in the CDR3. Per the germline V gene, CDR1 is SGHRS and CDR2 is YFSETQ. The V and J ends lost 0 bases and 4 bases respectively, with 19 bases between them.

The table lists this clone with a count of one. The rearrangement joins TRBV28 to TRBJ1-4, with a tentative D call TRBD1 (5 bases). The CDR3 has 15 amino acids. The germline V gene encodes CDR1 MDHEN and CDR2 SYDVKM. Trimming left V 3 bases short and J 4 bases short, with 12 bases between. The CDR3 DNA reads TGTGCCAGCAGTTTGGAGGGGAAGCTTAATGAAAAACTGTTTTTT. This sequence encodes CASSLEGKLNEKLFF. The complete variable domain, with remaining parts taken from reference TRBV28 and TRBJ1-4, reads DVKVTQSSRYLVKRTGEKVFLECVQDMDHENMFWYRQDPGLGLRLIYFSYDVKMKEKGDIPEGYSVSREKKERFSLILESASTNQTSMYLCASSLEGKLNEKLFFGSGTQLSVL.

The rearrangement uses TRBV6-5 and TRBJ1-3; unclear D gene. Trimming removed 0 bases at V and 4 bases at J, with 7 bases between. The CDR3 is 14 amino acids. Germline CDR1 and CDR2: MNHEY and SVGAGI. DNA of the CDR3: TGTGCCAGCAGTTACTCGTCACAAGGAAACACCATATATTTT. Residues: CASSYSSQGNTIYF.

V usage is TRBV5-1 and J usage is TRBJ2-7; a possible D gene is TRBD1 (5 bases). Germline V gene data show CDR1 as SGHRS and CDR2 as YFSETQ. V was cut by 0 bases and J by 3 bases, with 7 bases left in between. CDR3 length: 13 residues. The CDR3 region is CASSLAQGYEQYF. DNA for the CDR3: TGCGCCAGCAGCTTGGCCCAGGGCTACGAGCAGTACTTC.

The chain uses TRBV18 and TRBJ1-1; no definite D call. Germline CDR1 is KGHSH and CDR2 is LQKENI. V gave up 6 bases and J gave up 3 bases, with 11 bases separating them. The CDR3 is made up of 13 amino acids. The CDR3 DNA is TGTGCCAGCTCGCAAGCTACAGACACTGAAGCTTTCTTT. Its translation is CASSQATDTEAFF.

The J gene is TRBJ1-4, the V gene TRBV27; D is possibly TRBD1 (6 bases). This CDR3 has 14 amino acids. CDR1 is MNHEY, CDR2 SMNVEV, per germline (reference sequence). Trimming took 4 bases from V and 4 from J, leaving 10 bases between them. The CDR3 here is CASSWGQSNEKLFF. DNA of the CDR3: TGTGCCAGCAGTTGGGGGCAGAGTAATGAAAAACTGTTTTTT.

The rearrangement uses TRBV6-5 and TRBJ1-1; 8 nucleotides line up with TRBD1. The CDR3 length is 13 residues. Per the germline V gene, CDR1 is MNHEY and CDR2 is SVGAGI. The V segment lost 9 bases and the J segment 8 bases; nucleotides outside the gene matches: 11. The CDR3 DNA reads as TGTGCCAGTAAACAGGGGGGCAGGGTGGAAGCTTTCTTT. It yields the protein CASKQGGRVEAFF.

The chain recombines TRBV27 with TRBJ2-2, with 7 positions matching TRBD2. This CDR3 has 15 amino acids. The V segment lost 7 bases and the J segment 3 bases; nucleotides outside the gene matches: 8. Germline assignment: CDR1 MNHEY and CDR2 SMNVEV (reference sequence). CDR3 DNA: TGTGCCAGCACGGACCAGGGAGGGTACACCGGGGAGCTGTTTTTT. Amino acids: CASTDQGGYTGELFF.